The clone carrying this TCR beta chain was seen many times. What it binds is not known. From the PCR reads, TCRdb re-called clones with MiXCR. The data show under 40,000 clones, approximately 15% seen once. The source of the sample is a study of metastatic and nonmetastatic thyroid tumors. Whole-study context: A comparison of repertoires was made across blood and tumor or nodule tissue from malignant and benign thyroid patients.

Study-level points and caveats: In both blood and tumor samples, TCR beta diversity was reported significantly higher for malignant than benign nodules.

No patient had received any treatment before thyroid surgery. The sample consisted of blood. The clonotype originates from a female donor with papillary thyroid cancer or a benign thyroid nodule (not recorded which). Some clones in this sample may be carry-over from other donors' samples.

The CDR3: CSARETLNPDTQYF. The CDR3 bases are TGCAGTGCTAGGGAAACCCTTAATCCAGATACGCAGTATTTT. The chain couples TRBV20-1 to TRBJ2-3; unclear D gene. Trimming removed 3 bases at V and 4 bases at J, with 14 bases between. The CDR3 spans 14 residues. Germline values: CDR1 DFQATT, CDR2 SNEGSKA (reference sequence).